This TCR beta chain stems from a study of radiotherapy plus CTLA-4 blockade in lung cancer (dated by TCRdb to the late 2010s). Study-level background: Among the enrolled patients, about 19% had an objective response, and 31% reached disease control. Findings and caveats that apply to the study as a whole: Early dynamic changes in blood T cell clones, together with increased serum interferon-beta after radiation, were reported as the strongest predictors of response. After treatment with radiotherapy and ipilimumab, TCR clones that originated in tumors expanded in peripheral blood.

In this study, focal radiation therapy paired with CTLA-4 blockade (ipilimumab) was tested in patients who had chemo-refractory metastatic non-small-cell lung cancer. The germline V gene gives CDR1 as ENHRY and CDR2 as SYGVKD. Reading from cysteine to phenylalanine, the CDR3 counts 12 amino acids. This entry keeps only the CDR3 DNA: 36 bases, framed from base 1. V lost 11 bases and J lost 5 bases, and the count of bases not matched to a germline gene is 8. Library preparation used the immunoSEQ multiplex PCR assay. The source is immuneACCESS, and TCRdb retained only in-frame sequences with V and J called. Part of the clones is not carried over; for the studies checked, unresolved V genes explain less than half of this, and the remainder is unexplained. Recorded for this sample are some 74,000 clones; more than 75% of them occurred a single time. The ten most abundant clones make up 7% to 8.5% of the sample.

About this clone itself: The specificity of this receptor is unknown. Per-nucleotide qualities are absent, and no much larger clonotype sits a single base away.

The source material was peripheral blood, sampled from a patient treated with radiotherapy plus ipilimumab. The chain couples TRBV10-3 to TRBJ1-1, with 7 middle bases fitting TRBD1. The TCR originated in a human donor with non-small cell lung cancer who had a complete response to radiotherapy plus ipilimumab. The CDR3 region: CAPTKGATEAFF. The bases are TGTGCCCCTACAAAGGGGGCAACTGAAGCTTTCTTT.